These 29 T cell receptor beta chains originate from one sample sequenced in a study of CD8+ T cells in alopecia areata. cDNA prepared by RNA extraction and subsequent reverse transcription served as the template for sequencing. TCRdb keeps only in-frame clones here, not all; method: immunoSEQ multiplex PCR. The table has 150,000 to 200,000 clones, 59% seen once; the top ten hold roughly 14%. The material sequenced was CD4+ T cells sorted from blood, taken at week 0. Every receptor here comes from a human donor with alopecia areata.

V is TRBV29-1 and J is TRBJ1-2; D call uncertain. Germline assignment: CDR1 SQVTM and CDR2 ANQGSEA. Trimming shortened V by 6 bases and J by 4 bases, and 18 bases separated the two germline ends. The CDR3 loop spans 14 amino acids. CDR3 sequence (DNA): TGCAGCGTAGCCTCGGGGAGGGCCTCCTATGGCTACACCTTC. This codes for CSVASGRASYGYTF. Full variable domain (remainder filled in from reference TRBV29-1 and TRBJ1-2): SAVISQKPSRDICQRGTSLTIQCQVDSQVTMMFWYRQQPGQSLTLIATANQGSEATYESGFVIDKFPISRPNLTFSTLTVSNMSPEDSSIYLCSVASGRASYGYTFGSGTRLTVV.

This chain joins TRBV30 and TRBJ1-1, with 7 bases matching TRBD1. V shed 1 base and J 7 bases; nucleotides not matched to a gene: 3. The CDR3 extends over 12 amino acids. Germline values: CDR1 GTSNPN, CDR2 SVGIG (reference sequence). CDR3 sequence reads: CAWSAQGLEAFF. CDR3 nucleotide sequence: TGTGCCTGGAGTGCACAGGGGCTTGAAGCTTTCTTT. The whole variable domain, filled in from reference TRBV30 and TRBJ1-1, reads SQTIHQWPATLVQPVGSPLSLECTVEGTSNPNLYWYRQAAGRGLQLLFYSVGIGQISSEVPQNLSASRPQDRQFILSSKKLLLSDSGFYLCAWSAQGLEAFFGQGTRLTVV.

V is TRBV29-1 and J is TRBJ2-5; D is possibly TRBD2 (5 bases). Germline V gene data show CDR1 as SQVTM and CDR2 as ANQGSEA. V lost 4 bases to trimming and J lost 7 bases, with 19 bases between them. The CDR3 runs to 14 residues. CDR3 region: CSVVSGLTRGTQYF. The CDR3 DNA reads as TGCAGCGTTGTTTCTGGCCTCACCCGGGGGACCCAGTACTTC.

This clone occurred a few times. The rearrangement links TRBV2 to TRBJ2-7; D gene uncertain. Germline assignment: CDR1 SNHLY and CDR2 FYNNEI. Between the trimmed V and J ends, which lost 8 bases and 6 bases, there was a span of 14 bases. There are 12 residues in the CDR3. The CDR3, as DNA: TGTGCCAGCTCTACCCGTAATAGCGAGCAGTACTTC. This codes for CASSTRNSEQYF.

The chain carries TRBV5-6 and TRBJ2-5; possible D gene TRBD2, 5 bases. CDR1 is SGHDT, CDR2 YYEEEE, per germline. Trimming removed 1 base from V and 1 base from J, with 8 bases in between. The CDR3 loop spans 14 amino acids. The CDR3 loop reads CASSLWGVQETQYF. The CDR3 coding sequence is TGTGCCAGCAGCTTGTGGGGAGTCCAAGAGACCCAGTACTTC.

This clone was counted a few times. The sample contains more than one DNA sequence encoding this CDR3. J is TRBJ2-1 and V is TRBV29-1, with D perhaps matching TRBD2 (6 bases). Germline assignment: CDR1 SQVTM and CDR2 ANQGSEA. The CDR3 length is 10 residues. Trimming shortened V by 3 bases and J by 9 bases, and 6 bases separated the two germline ends. The CDR3 loop reads CSVEEGEQFF. For the CDR3, the DNA is TGCAGCGTTGAGGAGGGTGAGCAGTTCTTC.

This clone was seen only a few times. The V call is TRBV4-1, the J call TRBJ1-1, with D perhaps matching TRBD1 (5 bases). This CDR3 is 17 amino acids long. Germline lookup yields CDR1 MGHRA and CDR2 YSYEKL. The V end lost 0 bases, the J end lost 0 bases, and 14 bases lay between the germline ends. The CDR3 protein is CASSQDSGGTMNTEAFF. CDR3 bases: TGCGCCAGCAGCCAAGATTCCGGGGGTACGATGAACACTGAAGCTTTCTTT.

This clone was detected a few times. The chain carries TRBV2 and TRBJ2-3; maybe TRBD2 (6 bases). The CDR3 loop spans 15 amino acids. CDR1 is SNHLY, CDR2 FYNNEI, per germline. Trimming pared 6 bases from V and 1 base from J, leaving 14 bases between. The CDR3 sequence: CASSAMGGGTDTQYF. The CDR3 DNA follows: TGTGCCAGCAGCGCTATGGGGGGAGGCACAGATACGCAGTATTTT.

This clone was observed a handful of times. The chain has TRBV6-6 and TRBJ1-3; D is undetermined. The CDR3 totals 14 residues. Trimming removed 2 bases from V and 7 bases from J, with 12 bases in between. CDR1 MNHNY and CDR2 SVGAGI come from the germline V gene (reference sequence). CDR3 region: CASSYGIERNTIYF. The CDR3 DNA reads TGTGCCAGCAGTTACGGTATAGAAAGGAACACCATATATTTT.

The sample holds a few counts of this clone. The chain is built from TRBV6-1 and TRBJ2-7; D remains unclear. Trimming shortened V by 5 bases and J by 5 bases, and 16 bases separated the two germline ends. CDR1 and CDR2 from the germline V gene are MNHNS and SASEGT. This CDR3 has 14 residues. For the CDR3, the DNA is TGTGCCAGCAGTCGACGGACCTTAAGGGACGAGCAGTACTTC. Translation gives CASSRRTLRDEQYF.

The chain employs TRBV30 and TRBJ1-3, with D hard to call. Trimming removed 4 bases at V and 4 bases at J, with 14 bases between. The length of the CDR3 is 14 residues. Germline CDR1 GTSNPN, CDR2 SVGIG (reference sequence). The CDR3 coding sequence is TGTGCCTGGACCGAAGGACTGGGGGGAAACACCATATATTTT. This codes for CAWTEGLGGNTIYF.

The gene calls are TRBV29-1 and TRBJ2-7; the match to TRBD2 covers 12 bases. Germline V CDR1 and CDR2: SQVTM, ANQGSEA. V lost 4 bases and J lost 12; bases outside the gene matches: 7. The CDR3 is 12 residues long. In DNA, the CDR3 is TGCAGCGTTGCCGGACTAGCGGGACTCCTGTACTTC. As protein: CSVAGLAGLLYF.

The chain employs TRBV5-1 and TRBJ2-3, with D tentatively TRBD1 (6 bases). Germline-derived CDR1 and CDR2 are SGHRS and YFSETQ. Trimming shortened V by 4 bases and J by 1 base, and 13 bases separated the two germline ends. The CDR3 spans 15 residues. CDR3 nucleotide sequence: TGCGCCAGCAGCCCACAGGGATGGGGCACAGATACGCAGTATTTT. This sequence encodes CASSPQGWGTDTQYF.

The rearrangement uses TRBV11-2 and TRBJ1-2; D not certain. The germline CDR1 and CDR2 sequences are SGHAT and FQNNGV. V was pared by 2 bases and J by 11 bases, with 12 bases between. The CDR3 is 12 amino acids. CDR3 DNA: TGTGCCAGCAGCTTACGAAAGGGTTTTTACACCTTC. The encoded protein is CASSLRKGFYTF.

The rearrangement links TRBV4-1 to TRBJ2-5, with D hard to call. The CDR3 sequence is 13 residues long. Trimming pared 1 base from V and 7 bases from J, leaving 10 bases between. Germline CDR1 MGHRA, CDR2 YSYEKL. The CDR3 sequence: CASSQVGLGTQYF. The CDR3 nucleotides read TGCGCCAGCAGCCAAGTCGGCCTTGGGACCCAGTACTTC.

The chain joins TRBV27 to TRBJ2-2, with D perhaps given as TRBD1 or TRBD2 (6 bases each). V dropped 2 bases and J dropped 6 bases, with 13 bases sitting between them. Germline V gives CDR1 MNHEY, CDR2 SMNVEV (reference sequence). The CDR3 is made up of 15 amino acids. The CDR3 here is CASSLQGRGAGELFF. As DNA, the CDR3 is TGTGCCAGCAGTTTACAGGGAAGGGGGGCCGGGGAGCTGTTTTTT.

V and J are TRBV30 and TRBJ1-5; 7 nucleotides line up with TRBD1. V lost 0 bases, J lost 1 base, and 9 bases stayed unmatched. This CDR3 has 17 amino acids. Germline CDR1 and CDR2: GTSNPN and SVGIG (reference sequence). The CDR3 region is CAWSVSRGPGSNQPQHF. The CDR3 DNA is TGTGCCTGGAGTGTTAGTAGGGGGCCCGGCAGCAATCAGCCCCAGCATTTT.

V is TRBV7-9 and J is TRBJ2-1; 9 positions agree with TRBD1. This CDR3 has 13 residues. The germline V gene has CDR1 SEHNR and CDR2 FQNEAQ (reference sequence). Trimming took 10 bases from V and 7 from J; bases not matched to a gene: 8. DNA for the CDR3: TGTGCCATCTCTCCCGGGACAGGGAATGAGCAGTTCTTC. Translation: CAISPGTGNEQFF.

The chain is built from TRBV19 and TRBJ1-1; D uncertain. The CDR3 has 14 residues. In germline, CDR1 is LNHDA, CDR2 SQIVND (reference sequence). V lost 5 bases, J lost 9 bases, and 19 bases lay in between. The CDR3 DNA reads as TGTGCCAGTAGTCTCAACAGACGTGAGATCAAAGCTTTCTTT. It yields the protein CASSLNRREIKAFF.

This clone came up once. The sample carries other DNA sequences with the same CDR3. V is TRBV29-1 and J is TRBJ1-1; D ambiguous. V dropped 4 bases and J dropped 0 bases, with 9 bases sitting between them. Germline lookup yields CDR1 SQVTM and CDR2 ANQGSEA. This CDR3 has 13 amino acids. This CDR3 reads CSVVRQLNTEAFF. CDR3 sequence (DNA): TGCAGCGTTGTTCGGCAGCTGAACACTGAAGCTTTCTTT.

This chain connects TRBV2 to TRBJ1-5; D remains ambiguous. CDR1 is SNHLY and CDR2 is FYNNEI in the germline V gene. Trimming stripped 7 bases from V and 4 bases from J, with 11 bases between. This CDR3 has 13 amino acids. Here the CDR3 reads CASTFARNQPQHF. CDR3 bases: TGTGCCAGCACGTTCGCTCGGAATCAGCCCCAGCATTTT.

The rearrangement joins TRBV30 to TRBJ1-1, with unresolved D. The CDR3 extends over 15 amino acids. Germline CDR1 GTSNPN, CDR2 SVGIG (reference sequence). Trimming cost V 3 bases and J 2 bases, with 16 bases left between them. The CDR3, as DNA: TGTGCCTGGAGCTCACCGGTCGTCCCTAACACTGAAGCTTTCTTT. This translates into CAWSSPVVPNTEAFF.

CDR3 nucleotides: TGTGCCAGCAAGGCGGCAGGAGATTCACCCCTCCACTTT. Translating gives CASKAAGDSPLHF. The chain carries TRBV6-5 and TRBJ1-6, with D hard to call. Germline V CDR1 and CDR2: MNHEY, SVGAGI. The CDR3 contains 13 residues. Trimming stripped 7 bases from V and 8 bases from J, with 12 bases between.

This clone has just a few counts. This chain uses TRBV2 with TRBJ1-2; D gene ambiguous. Germline CDR1 reads SNHLY; CDR2 reads FYNNEI. The germline V and J ends were trimmed by 2 bases and 7 bases, with 8 bases remaining between them. There are 12 residues in the CDR3. The CDR3 is CASSERRVGYTF. CDR3 nucleotides: TGTGCCAGCAGTGAACGGCGAGTTGGCTACACCTTC.

This clone was detected only a few times. The CDR3 loop is CASRSDPGGPQHF. CDR3 bases: TGTGCCAGCAGGTCGGATCCGGGGGGGCCCCAGCATTTT. V is TRBV2 and J is TRBJ1-5; TRBD1 is a possible D gene (5 bases). Trimming left V 6 bases short and J 9 bases short, with 15 bases between. CDR3 length equals 13 residues. From germline, CDR1 is SNHLY and CDR2 FYNNEI. The variable domain in full, with the rest retrieved from reference TRBV2 and TRBJ1-5, is EPEVTQTPSHQVTQMGQEVILRCVPISNHLYFYWYRQILGQKVEFLVSFYNNEISEKSEIFDDQFSVERPDGSNFTLKIRSTKLEDSAMYFCASRSDPGGPQHFGDGTRLSIL.

The chain combines TRBV2 with TRBJ2-7, with D unclear. V lost 1 base, J lost 6 bases, and 10 bases lay in between. The CDR3 is 13 residues long. Germline CDR1 SNHLY, CDR2 FYNNEI. The CDR3 sequence: CASSEEVRGEQYF. CDR3 bases: TGTGCCAGCAGTGAAGAAGTCAGAGGCGAGCAGTACTTC.

This clone appeared a single time. In the same sample, other DNA sequences code for this CDR3. The rearrangement uses TRBV29-1 and TRBJ1-5; TRBD1 is a possible D gene (6 bases). The germline CDR1 and CDR2 sequences are SQVTM and ANQGSEA. This CDR3 has 13 amino acids. V was clipped by 4 bases and J by 2 bases, with 9 bases between them. The CDR3 region is CSVGGGGNQPQHF. CDR3 in DNA: TGCAGCGTTGGCGGGGGCGGCAATCAGCCCCAGCATTTT.

Remarks on this clone: Other DNA sequences in the sample encode the same CDR3. The chain's CDR3 is CAWSRQSNQPQHF. CDR3 bases: TGTGCCTGGAGTAGACAGAGCAATCAGCCCCAGCATTTT. The chain combines TRBV30 with TRBJ1-5; D might be TRBD1 (5 bases). Deletions cut 2 bases from V and 1 base from J, with 6 bases between. The CDR3 contains 13 residues. Germline lookup yields CDR1 GTSNPN and CDR2 SVGIG (reference sequence).

This chain joins TRBV27 and TRBJ1-2, with no clear D. Germline loops: CDR1 MNHEY, CDR2 SMNVEV (reference sequence). This CDR3 is 14 amino acids long. V shed 5 bases and J shed 5 bases, with 15 bases lying between them. CDR3 bases: TGTGCCAGCAGTCCACTACAAGGAAAGTATGGCTACACCTTC. It encodes CASSPLQGKYGYTF.